The rows below give T cell receptor beta chains drawn from one sample of a study of cytotoxic CD8 clonotypes in ibrutinib-treated CLL. Some clones are missing from TCRdb's copy, which holds only in-frame ones; the method was immunoSEQ multiplex PCR. The table records around 200,000 clones, 70% to 75% of them present only once. Sequencing used PBMCs, obtained after 12 months of ibrutinib treatment. The source of these receptors is a human donor with chronic lymphocytic leukemia. Both conserved end residues are part of each CDR3. D genes are given only for firm matches. Some rows mark clone size as missing; the rest say once, few, many or name a class of expanded clone.

cdr3_length: 16
j_call: TRBJ1-5
v_call: TRBV7-9
d_call: TRBD1
clone_size: few
cdr3_aa: CASSGQGAYSNQPQHF
cdr3_nt: TGTGCCAGCAGTGGACAGGGGGCATATAGCAATCAGCCCCAGCATTTT

cdr3_length: 17
j_call: TRBJ2-6
v_call: TRBV27
d_call: TRBD1
clone_size: .
cdr3_aa: CASSLQGAFTGANVLTF
cdr3_nt: TGTGCCAGCAGCTTACAGGGGGCTTTCACTGGGGCCAACGTCCTGACTTTC

cdr3_length: 18
j_call: TRBJ2-5
v_call: TRBV6-9
d_call: .
clone_size: once
cdr3_aa: CASTRLGGPDKNQETQYF
cdr3_nt: TGTGCCAGCACCAGACTAGGCGGGCCGGACAAAAACCAAGAGACCCAGTACTTC

cdr3_length: 15
j_call: TRBJ2-1
v_call: TRBV7-9
d_call: .
clone_size: .
cdr3_aa: CASSSVRDFLNEQFF
cdr3_nt: TGTGCCAGCAGCTCGGTCAGGGACTTCCTCAATGAGCAGTTCTTC

cdr3_length: 15
j_call: TRBJ2-1
v_call: TRBV6-6
d_call: .
clone_size: .
cdr3_aa: CASSYGQGLRDEQFF
cdr3_nt: TGTGCCAGCAGTTATGGCCAGGGACTGAGAGATGAGCAGTTCTTC

cdr3_length: 16
j_call: TRBJ2-1
v_call: TRBV30
d_call: TRBD1
clone_size: .
cdr3_aa: CAWTPPTGVGYNEQFF
cdr3_nt: TGTGCCTGGACGCCCCCGACAGGGGTGGGTTACAATGAGCAGTTCTTC

cdr3_length: 15
j_call: TRBJ1-5
v_call: TRBV6-5
d_call: .
clone_size: .
cdr3_aa: CASKALGFGNQPQHF
cdr3_nt: TGTGCCAGCAAAGCGTTGGGATTTGGGAATCAGCCCCAGCATTTT

cdr3_length: 14
j_call: TRBJ2-7
v_call: TRBV5-6
d_call: TRBD1
clone_size: .
cdr3_aa: CASSGQGVTYEQYF
cdr3_nt: TGTGCCAGCAGCGGACAGGGTGTCACCTACGAGCAGTACTTC

cdr3_length: 13
j_call: TRBJ2-5
v_call: TRBV6-5
d_call: .
clone_size: once
cdr3_aa: CASSYVGIETQYF
cdr3_nt: TGTGCCAGCAGTTACGTCGGAATAGAGACCCAGTACTTC

cdr3_length: 15
j_call: TRBJ1-1
v_call: TRBV27
d_call: TRBD1
clone_size: .
cdr3_aa: CASSYLRQGTTEAFF
cdr3_nt: TGTGCCAGCAGTTATCTAAGACAGGGGACCACTGAAGCTTTCTTT

cdr3_length: 17
j_call: TRBJ2-2
v_call: TRBV12-5
d_call: .
clone_size: .
cdr3_aa: CASGLLTLGAATGELFF
cdr3_nt: TGTGCTAGTGGTTTGCTAACGCTGGGGGCCGCCACCGGGGAGCTGTTTTTT

cdr3_length: 14
j_call: TRBJ1-1
v_call: TRBV5-1
d_call: .
clone_size: few
cdr3_aa: CASSVQGLGTEAFF
cdr3_nt: TGCGCCAGCAGCGTGCAGGGGCTGGGCACTGAAGCTTTCTTT

cdr3_length: 13
j_call: TRBJ1-2
v_call: TRBV6-5
d_call: .
clone_size: few
cdr3_aa: CASRRQADYGYTF
cdr3_nt: TGTGCCAGCAGGAGACAGGCCGACTATGGCTACACCTTC

cdr3_length: 15
j_call: TRBJ1-5
v_call: TRBV27
d_call: .
clone_size: .
cdr3_aa: CASSLSGRSNQPQHF
cdr3_nt: TGTGCCAGCAGTTTATCTGGCAGAAGCAATCAGCCCCAGCATTTT

cdr3_length: 14
j_call: TRBJ1-2
v_call: TRBV11-1
d_call: TRBD1
clone_size: .
cdr3_aa: CASSEQGPLYGYTF
cdr3_nt: TGTGCCAGCAGCGAACAGGGGCCCCTCTATGGCTACACCTTC

cdr3_length: 15
j_call: TRBJ2-2
v_call: TRBV2
d_call: .
clone_size: .
cdr3_aa: CASKPRETNTGELFF
cdr3_nt: TGTGCCAGCAAACCCAGGGAGACAAACACCGGGGAGCTGTTTTTT

cdr3_length: 13
j_call: TRBJ2-1
v_call: TRBV29-1
d_call: TRBD2
clone_size: .
cdr3_aa: CSAGTSGYNEQFF
cdr3_nt: TGCAGCGCCGGGACTAGCGGTTACAATGAGCAGTTCTTC

cdr3_length: 15
j_call: TRBJ2-7
v_call: TRBV27
d_call: TRBD2
clone_size: .
cdr3_aa: CASRRGLAGAYEQYF
cdr3_nt: TGTGCCAGCAGGCGCGGACTAGCGGGAGCATACGAGCAGTACTTC

cdr3_length: 17
j_call: TRBJ2-6
v_call: TRBV18
d_call: .
clone_size: once
cdr3_aa: CASSPGAGFSGANVLTF
cdr3_nt: TGTGCCAGCTCCCCCGGGGCAGGCTTCTCTGGGGCCAACGTCCTGACTTTC

cdr3_length: 13
j_call: TRBJ2-7
v_call: TRBV18
d_call: .
clone_size: .
cdr3_aa: CASHGTNAYEQYF
cdr3_nt: TGTGCCAGCCATGGGACGAACGCCTACGAGCAGTACTTC

cdr3_length: 16
j_call: TRBJ1-1
v_call: TRBV4-1
d_call: .
clone_size: .
cdr3_aa: CASSQDLSKMNTEAFF
cdr3_nt: TGCGCCAGCAGCCAAGATCTAAGTAAAATGAACACTGAAGCTTTCTTT

cdr3_length: 14
j_call: TRBJ1-1
v_call: TRBV5-3
d_call: .
clone_size: many
cdr3_aa: CASSLGGMNTEAFF
cdr3_nt: TGTGCCAGCAGCTTGGGTGGCATGAACACTGAAGCTTTCTTT

cdr3_length: 14
j_call: TRBJ1-6
v_call: TRBV6-5
d_call: .
clone_size: .
cdr3_aa: CASRQGGYNSPLHF
cdr3_nt: TGTGCCAGCAGACAGGGTGGCTATAATTCACCCCTCCACTTT

cdr3_length: 14
j_call: TRBJ2-3
v_call: TRBV10-3
d_call: .
clone_size: .
cdr3_aa: CAIGRQYLTDTQYF
cdr3_nt: TGTGCCATCGGAAGACAGTACCTCACAGATACGCAGTATTTT

cdr3_length: 13
j_call: TRBJ1-5
v_call: TRBV29-1
d_call: .
clone_size: once
cdr3_aa: CSVESGGNQPQHF
cdr3_nt: TGCAGCGTTGAATCAGGCGGGAATCAGCCCCAGCATTTT

cdr3_length: 15
j_call: TRBJ2-1
v_call: TRBV27
d_call: TRBD2
clone_size: once
cdr3_aa: CASSSGLAGGSEQFF
cdr3_nt: TGTGCCAGCAGTTCAGGACTAGCGGGAGGGAGTGAGCAGTTCTTC

cdr3_length: 16
j_call: TRBJ1-5
v_call: TRBV28
d_call: TRBD1
clone_size: .
cdr3_aa: CASNRENRGRRQPQHF
cdr3_nt: TGTGCCAGCAACCGGGAAAACAGGGGCCGACGTCAGCCCCAGCATTTT

cdr3_length: 11
j_call: TRBJ1-1
v_call: TRBV30
d_call: .
clone_size: .
cdr3_aa: CAWSGRTEAFF
cdr3_nt: TGTGCCTGGAGTGGTCGCACTGAAGCTTTCTTT

cdr3_length: 15
j_call: TRBJ2-7
v_call: TRBV5-4
d_call: TRBD2
clone_size: .
cdr3_aa: CASTLRGGSSYEQYF
cdr3_nt: TGTGCCAGCACCCTTCGGGGCGGGAGCTCCTACGAGCAGTACTTC

cdr3_length: 19
j_call: TRBJ1-5
v_call: TRBV7-9
d_call: .
clone_size: few
cdr3_aa: CASSGTGGPNQLSNQPQHF
cdr3_nt: TGTGCCAGCAGCGGAACGGGGGGCCCCAACCAACTTAGCAATCAGCCCCAGCATTTT

cdr3_length: 14
j_call: TRBJ1-6
v_call: TRBV7-2
d_call: TRBD1
clone_size: few
cdr3_aa: CASSLGQGSSPLHF
cdr3_nt: TGTGCCAGCAGCTTAGGACAGGGAAGTTCACCCCTCCACTTT

cdr3_length: 12
j_call: TRBJ2-7
v_call: TRBV6-1
d_call: .
clone_size: few
cdr3_aa: CASNGGGYEQYF
cdr3_nt: TGTGCCAGCAATGGGGGCGGCTACGAGCAGTACTTC

cdr3_length: 13
j_call: TRBJ1-2
v_call: TRBV15
d_call: .
clone_size: .
cdr3_aa: CATGWGRGYGYTF
cdr3_nt: TGTGCCACCGGTTGGGGCAGGGGTTATGGCTACACCTTC

cdr3_length: 20
j_call: TRBJ2-6
v_call: TRBV30
d_call: TRBD2
clone_size: .
cdr3_aa: CAWSGENFLAASSGANVLTF
cdr3_nt: TGTGCCTGGAGTGGGGAGAATTTTCTAGCGGCAAGCTCTGGGGCCAACGTCCTGACTTTC

cdr3_length: 8
j_call: TRBJ1-1
v_call: TRBV28
d_call: .
clone_size: .
cdr3_aa: CAISGAFF
cdr3_nt: TGTGCCATCTCCGGGGCTTTCTTT

cdr3_length: 13
j_call: TRBJ2-1
v_call: TRBV6-4
d_call: .
clone_size: .
cdr3_aa: CASRGPAGDEQFF
cdr3_nt: TGTGCCAGCAGGGGTCCTGCTGGCGATGAGCAGTTCTTC

cdr3_length: 14
j_call: TRBJ2-7
v_call: TRBV11-2
d_call: TRBD2
clone_size: once
cdr3_aa: CASSLRGRAYEQYF
cdr3_nt: TGTGCCAGCAGCTTAAGAGGGAGGGCCTACGAGCAGTACTTC

cdr3_length: 13
j_call: TRBJ1-5
v_call: TRBV5-1
d_call: .
clone_size: .
cdr3_aa: CASSLFSNQPQHF
cdr3_nt: TGCGCCAGCAGCTTGTTTAGCAATCAGCCCCAGCATTTT

cdr3_length: 13
j_call: TRBJ1-5
v_call: TRBV30
d_call: .
clone_size: few
cdr3_aa: CAWSVGGNQPQHF
cdr3_nt: TGTGCCTGGAGTGTGGGGGGCAATCAGCCCCAGCATTTT

cdr3_length: 14
j_call: TRBJ1-3
v_call: TRBV28
d_call: .
clone_size: .
cdr3_aa: CASSLADSGNTIYF
cdr3_nt: TGTGCCAGCAGTTTGGCGGACTCTGGAAACACCATATATTTT

cdr3_length: 14
j_call: TRBJ2-5
v_call: TRBV7-2
d_call: .
clone_size: few
cdr3_aa: CASSKSGQKETQYF
cdr3_nt: TGTGCCAGCAGCAAAAGCGGGCAGAAAGAGACCCAGTACTTC

cdr3_length: 15
j_call: TRBJ2-1
v_call: TRBV5-1
d_call: TRBD2
clone_size: .
cdr3_aa: CASSLAAGGEGEQFF
cdr3_nt: TGCGCCAGCAGCTTGGCGGCGGGGGGCGAGGGTGAGCAGTTCTTC

cdr3_length: 15
j_call: TRBJ2-6
v_call: TRBV27
d_call: .
clone_size: .
cdr3_aa: CASSASGSGANVLTF
cdr3_nt: TGTGCCAGCAGTGCGTCGGGCTCGGGGGCCAACGTCCTGACTTTC

cdr3_length: 16
j_call: TRBJ2-7
v_call: TRBV25-1
d_call: TRBD2
clone_size: .
cdr3_aa: CASTPDRVAGAYEQYF
cdr3_nt: TGTGCCAGCACACCAGACAGGGTAGCGGGAGCCTACGAGCAGTACTTC

cdr3_length: 15
j_call: TRBJ2-2
v_call: TRBV6-1
d_call: .
clone_size: .
cdr3_aa: CASRTTVANTGELFF
cdr3_nt: TGTGCCAGCAGGACGACCGTAGCGAACACCGGGGAGCTGTTTTTT

cdr3_length: 14
j_call: TRBJ2-3
v_call: TRBV15
d_call: .
clone_size: .
cdr3_aa: CATSRDVATDTQYF
cdr3_nt: TGTGCCACCAGCAGAGATGTAGCCACAGATACGCAGTATTTT

cdr3_length: 13
j_call: TRBJ2-3
v_call: TRBV28
d_call: TRBD2
clone_size: .
cdr3_aa: CAYRASGTDTQYF
cdr3_nt: TGTGCCTATAGGGCTAGCGGGACAGATACGCAGTATTTT

cdr3_length: 15
j_call: TRBJ1-1
v_call: TRBV25-1
d_call: .
clone_size: .
cdr3_aa: CASSVLGGVNTEAFF
cdr3_nt: TGTGCCAGCAGTGTCCTAGGGGGGGTGAACACTGAAGCTTTCTTT

cdr3_length: 14
j_call: TRBJ2-7
v_call: TRBV7-2
d_call: .
clone_size: .
cdr3_aa: CASSLGSGRYEQYF
cdr3_nt: TGTGCCAGCAGCTTAGGTTCCGGGAGATACGAGCAGTACTTC

cdr3_length: 14
j_call: TRBJ1-6
v_call: TRBV27
d_call: .
clone_size: .
cdr3_aa: CASRLGGHNSPLHF
cdr3_nt: TGTGCCAGCAGGCTGGGGGGACATAATTCACCCCTCCACTTT

cdr3_length: 15
j_call: TRBJ1-2
v_call: TRBV6-6
d_call: TRBD1
clone_size: few
cdr3_aa: CASSYRQGNSYGYTF
cdr3_nt: TGTGCCAGCAGTTACAGACAGGGAAATTCCTATGGCTACACCTTC

cdr3_length: 15
j_call: TRBJ1-5
v_call: TRBV2
d_call: .
clone_size: few
cdr3_aa: CASSDQILSNQPQHF
cdr3_nt: TGTGCCAGCAGTGACCAGATTCTTAGCAATCAGCCCCAGCATTTT

cdr3_length: 14
j_call: TRBJ2-2
v_call: TRBV4-3
d_call: TRBD1
clone_size: .
cdr3_aa: CASSLTGYTGELFF
cdr3_nt: TGCGCCAGCAGCCTGACAGGGTACACCGGGGAGCTGTTTTTT

cdr3_length: 16
j_call: TRBJ1-3
v_call: TRBV30
d_call: .
clone_size: .
cdr3_aa: CARTEQGGSSGNTIYF
cdr3_nt: TGTGCCCGGACGGAACAGGGTGGTAGCTCTGGAAACACCATATATTTT

cdr3_length: 14
j_call: TRBJ2-2
v_call: TRBV6-6
d_call: .
clone_size: .
cdr3_aa: CASSRRPNTGELFF
cdr3_nt: TGTGCCAGCAGCAGACGCCCGAACACCGGGGAGCTGTTTTTT

cdr3_length: 14
j_call: TRBJ1-6
v_call: TRBV18
d_call: .
clone_size: .
cdr3_aa: CASSPLEDNSPLHF
cdr3_nt: TGTGCCAGCTCACCTTTAGAAGATAATTCACCCCTCCACTTT

cdr3_length: 13
j_call: TRBJ2-3
v_call: TRBV7-9
d_call: .
clone_size: few
cdr3_aa: CASSHNSADTQYF
cdr3_nt: TGTGCCAGCAGCCACAACTCCGCGGATACGCAGTATTTT

cdr3_length: 13
j_call: TRBJ2-5
v_call: TRBV29-1
d_call: .
clone_size: .
cdr3_aa: CSVERGLGETQYF
cdr3_nt: TGCAGCGTTGAACGGGGTCTGGGGGAGACCCAGTACTTC

cdr3_length: 12
j_call: TRBJ1-2
v_call: TRBV28
d_call: .
clone_size: .
cdr3_aa: CASSPMTYGYTF
cdr3_nt: TGTGCCAGCAGCCCAATGACCTATGGCTACACCTTC